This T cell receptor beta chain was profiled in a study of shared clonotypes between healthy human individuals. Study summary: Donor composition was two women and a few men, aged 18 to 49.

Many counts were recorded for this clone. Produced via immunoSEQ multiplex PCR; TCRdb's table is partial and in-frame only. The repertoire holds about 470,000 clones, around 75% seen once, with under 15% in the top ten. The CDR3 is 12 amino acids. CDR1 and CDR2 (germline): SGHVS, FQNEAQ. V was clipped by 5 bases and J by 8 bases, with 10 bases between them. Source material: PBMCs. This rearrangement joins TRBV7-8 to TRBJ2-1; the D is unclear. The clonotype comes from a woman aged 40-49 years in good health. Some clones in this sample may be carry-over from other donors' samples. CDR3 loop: CASSPKRYEQFF. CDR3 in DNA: TGTGCCAGCAGCCCGAAGAGGTATGAGCAGTTCTTC.